This TCR beta chain appears in the sequencing data of a study of T cells in localized non-small cell lung cancer. Sequencing used immunoSEQ multiplex PCR; TCRdb keeps in-frame clones, though not all of them. The sample has approximately 20,000 clones; 70% to 90% are singletons. V was clipped by 7 bases and J by 6 bases; unmatched bases: 16. Germline V gene lookup returns CDR1 SQVTM and CDR2 ANQGSEA. This CDR3 region has 16 residues. Study-level results: Across samples, adjacent lung featured a median roughly 50 of the top 100 tumor clones.

Note on this clone: Its antigen is undetermined.

The rearrangement links TRBV29-1 to TRBJ2-3; 10 nucleotides agree with TRBD1. The TCR sequence derives from a woman aged 35 to 70 with stage II squamous cell lung carcinoma. Sequencing was performed on PBMCs, taken before any cancer treatment. The chain's CDR3 is CSGSHSGTGALDTQYF. CDR3 bases: TGCAGCGGATCACATTCCGGGACAGGGGCGCTGGATACGCAGTATTTT.